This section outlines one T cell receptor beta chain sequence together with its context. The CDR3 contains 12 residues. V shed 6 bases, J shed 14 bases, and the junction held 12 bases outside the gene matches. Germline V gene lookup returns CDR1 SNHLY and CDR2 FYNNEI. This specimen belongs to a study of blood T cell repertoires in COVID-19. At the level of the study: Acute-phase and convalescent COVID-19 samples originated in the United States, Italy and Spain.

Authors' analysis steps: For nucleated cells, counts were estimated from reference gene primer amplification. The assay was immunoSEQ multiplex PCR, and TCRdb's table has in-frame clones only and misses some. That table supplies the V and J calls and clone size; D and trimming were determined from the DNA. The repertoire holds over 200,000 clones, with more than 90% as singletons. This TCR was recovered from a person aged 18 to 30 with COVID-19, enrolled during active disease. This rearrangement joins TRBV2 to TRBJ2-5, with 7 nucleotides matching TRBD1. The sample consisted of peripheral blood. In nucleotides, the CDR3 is TGTGCCAGCAGGACAGGGAAAGAGGACCCTTACTTC. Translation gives CASRTGKEDPYF.